This T cell receptor (beta chain) appears in the sequencing data of a study of radiation and T cells in renal cell carcinoma. The germline V gene has CDR1 LNHDA and CDR2 SQIVND (reference sequence). Trimming stripped 3 bases from V and 4 bases from J, with 9 bases between. The CDR3 contains 13 residues. The study's findings and limits: In blood, top tumor clones expanded by 2 weeks, shrinking by 4.

Clones were sequenced by immunoSEQ multiplex PCR, and TCRdb holds only the in-frame ones, with some missing. The repertoire holds roughly 100,000 clones, with approximately 80% as singletons. Time point meaning: blood 4 weeks post-SBRT, at nephrectomy. The treatment was: 15 Gy SBRT to primary tumor, nephrectomy 4 weeks later. Of note for this clone: As yet, its antigen is unknown.

The input for sequencing was blood, taken from a patient whose treatment included radiotherapy and nephrectomy. The origin of this receptor is a man between 60 and 70 years old with renal cell carcinoma. The rearrangement links TRBV19 to TRBJ1-2, with D perhaps TRBD1 (6 bases). The CDR3 nucleotides are TGTGCCAGTAGTATTCAACAGGGCTATGGCTACACCTTC. Translating it yields CASSIQQGYGYTF.